These 2 T cell receptor beta chains originate from one sample sequenced in a study of cytomegalovirus exposure and HLA in healthy donors. A multiplex PCR was run with 60 Vbeta primers and 13 Jbeta primers. This table comes from immunoSEQ multiplex PCR, and its TCRdb copy is limited to in-frame clones, with some not included. The top ten clones hold around 3.4% of a sample with 65,000 to 95,000 clones, around 77% of them seen once. The source material was PBMCs. These receptors all come from a man aged 50 to 60 in good health and CMV-seronegative.

This clone was observed once. This chain links TRBV5-1 with TRBJ2-3, with TRBD1 identical over 11 bases. Unmatched junction bases numbered 9, after V lost 5 bases and J lost 7 bases. Germline V gene sequence: CDR1 SGHRS, CDR2 YFSETQ. The CDR3 covers 15 residues. CDR3 loop: CASSSGTGGQNTQYF. The DNA of the CDR3 is TGCGCCAGCAGTTCCGGGACAGGGGGTCAGAATACGCAGTATTTT.

The V and J genes are TRBV27 and TRBJ2-1; 11 nucleotides line up with TRBD2. This CDR3 contains 15 residues. The ends lost 8 bases at V and 8 bases at J; junction bases unmatched: 11. CDR1 is MNHEY, CDR2 SMNVEV, per germline (reference sequence). The CDR3 region is CASALAGGPDDEQFF. CDR3 nucleotide sequence: TGTGCCAGCGCCCTAGCGGGGGGCCCGGACGATGAGCAGTTCTTC.